This entry concerns a single TCR beta chain. The data originate from a study of blood T cells in healthy people across ages. Sample-barcoded 5' priming and a J-beta primer mix drove a second PCR of about 7 to 12 cycles. TCRdb independently ran MiXCR on the 5' RACE reads; one entry per CDR3 protein. This sample carries nearly 800,000 distinct CDR3 sequences, around 50% of them seen once, and the ten largest clones take 20% to 30%. CDR1 and CDR2 from the germline V gene are DFQATT and SNEGSKA (reference sequence). This CDR3 region has 17 residues. The sample taken for sequencing was blood. The TCR comes from a man between 40 and 49 years old in good health. V is TRBV20-1 and J is TRBJ2-5; 7 bases fit TRBD2. The J call may be in error: the DNA end matches TRBJ2-7 better. The CDR3 nucleotides read TGCAGTGCTAGAGATGGGCAGGGAGGGACGATACGCTACGAGCAGTACTTC. It translates to CSARDGQGGTIRYEQYF.